Listed below are T cell receptor beta chains from one sample, sequenced in a study of cytomegalovirus exposure and HLA in healthy donors. Repertoires were generated with immunoSEQ multiplex PCR, while TCRdb's copy carries only in-frame clones and drops some. The table has about 220,000 clones, around 80% seen once. Sequencing was done on a sample of PBMCs. These TCRs come from a woman aged 25 to 39 in good health and CMV-seropositive. CDR3s include the opening cysteine and the closing phenylalanine or tryptophan. D genes are given only for firm matches. Size values are once, few and many counts, or a class for expanded clones, and some rows have none.

cdr3_length | j_call | d_call | v_call | clone_size | cdr3_nt | cdr3_aa
15 | TRBJ1-2 | NA | TRBV19 | NA | TGTGCCAGTAGGCGCCCCGGGGACTCGAACTATGGCTACACCTTC | CASRRPGDSNYGYTF
13 | TRBJ2-5 | NA | TRBV6-6 | NA | TGTGCCAGCAGTCGACTAGTCCAAGAGACCCAGTACTTC | CASSRLVQETQYF
18 | TRBJ2-1 | NA | TRBV5-1 | NA | TGCGCCAGCAGCTTGGACGCCGCCAGCAGGGGGGCTTACAATGAGCAGTTCTTC | CASSLDAASRGAYNEQFF
15 | TRBJ2-3 | TRBD2 | TRBV7-3 | NA | TGTGCCAGCAGCTTAGGGCTAGCGGGAGCAGATACGCAGTATTTT | CASSLGLAGADTQYF
16 | TRBJ2-1 | NA | TRBV5-1 | NA | TGCGCCAGCAGCTCTCCAGCGGGCATCACGGGCTACGAGCAGTTCTTC | CASSSPAGITGYEQFF
15 | TRBJ2-7 | NA | TRBV7-2 | NA | TGTGCCAGCAGCCCTCTCAGGGGGGGCCCCTACGAGCAGTACTTC | CASSPLRGGPYEQYF
17 | TRBJ2-7 | TRBD2 | TRBV4-1 | NA | TGCGCCAGCAGCCAAGACCAGACTAGCGGGAGAGGGTACGAGCAGTACTTC | CASSQDQTSGRGYEQYF
14 | TRBJ1-1 | NA | TRBV5-6 | NA | TGTGCCAGCAGCCGAGTATCGGGGAACACTGAAGCTTTCTTT | CASSRVSGNTEAFF
13 | TRBJ1-5 | NA | TRBV10-3 | NA | TGTGCCATCAGTGGTCAGGACAATCAGCCCCAGCATTTT | CAISGQDNQPQHF
16 | TRBJ2-6 | TRBD1 | TRBV13 | NA | TGTGCCAGCTCCGAACAGGGGATGTCTGGGGCCAACGTCCTGACTTTC | CASSEQGMSGANVLTF
12 | TRBJ1-4 | NA | TRBV27 | NA | TGTGCCAGCAGTTTATATGGCGAAAAACTGTTTTTT | CASSLYGEKLFF
13 | TRBJ1-5 | NA | TRBV9 | few | TGTGCCAGCAGCGTAGAGGAAAATCAGCCCCAGCATTTT | CASSVEENQPQHF
14 | TRBJ2-7 | NA | TRBV15 | NA | TGTGCCACCAGCAGAGATCTCAGTTCCTACGAGCAGTACTTC | CATSRDLSSYEQYF
13 | TRBJ2-1 | TRBD2 | TRBV29-1 | NA | TGCAGCGCTAGCGGGAGCTCCTACAATGAGCAGTTCTTC | CSASGSSYNEQFF
16 | TRBJ2-1 | TRBD2 | TRBV5-6 | NA | TGTGCCAGCAGCCCGGGTAGCGGGAGTTCCTACAATGAGCAGTTCTTC | CASSPGSGSSYNEQFF
15 | TRBJ2-4 | NA | TRBV9 | NA | TGTGCCAGCAGCGCGTTGACCGGAGGGAGAAACATTCAGTACTTC | CASSALTGGRNIQYF
14 | TRBJ1-5 | NA | TRBV7-9 | NA | TGTGCCAGCAGCTCGCAAGGGAGCAATCAGCCCCAGCATTTT | CASSSQGSNQPQHF
14 | TRBJ2-3 | TRBD2 | TRBV5-1 | NA | TGCGCCAGCAGCTCCCGGGGAGGGACAGATACGCAGTATTTT | CASSSRGGTDTQYF
17 | TRBJ2-3 | NA | TRBV4-1 | NA | TGCGCCAGCAGCCCCCAAGGACCACCTAATCGTGGAGATACGCAGTATTTT | CASSPQGPPNRGDTQYF
13 | TRBJ2-7 | TRBD2 | TRBV29-1 | few | TGCAGCGTTGCATGGCGGGAGCCCTACGAGCAGTACTTC | CSVAWREPYEQYF
16 | TRBJ2-7 | NA | TRBV23-1 | NA | TGCGCCAGCGGACCTCGAGGGGGACTTGTGGGTCACGAGCAGTACTTC | CASGPRGGLVGHEQYF
13 | TRBJ1-1 | NA | TRBV30 | NA | TGTGCCTGGACCTTCCACAGGAACACTGAAGCTTTCTTT | CAWTFHRNTEAFF
14 | TRBJ2-7 | NA | TRBV5-1 | many | TGCGCCAGCAGCGGCGTGGACACGGCGGACGAGCAGTACTTC | CASSGVDTADEQYF
13 | TRBJ1-1 | TRBD1 | TRBV5-1 | NA | TGCGCCAGCAGCTGGACAGGGGGCACTGAAGCTTTCTTT | CASSWTGGTEAFF
14 | TRBJ1-1 | TRBD1 | TRBV30 | NA | TGTGCCTGGAGGGACAGGGGGTTTGGCACTGAAGCTTTCTTT | CAWRDRGFGTEAFF
18 | TRBJ2-3 | TRBD2 | TRBV27 | NA | TGTGCCAGCAGTTTATCGAGGACTAGCGGGAGTAGGACAGATACGCAGTATTTT | CASSLSRTSGSRTDTQYF
14 | TRBJ2-7 | NA | TRBV7-9 | NA | TGTGCCAGCAGCACAGCAGGAAGCTCCTACGAGCAGTACTTC | CASSTAGSSYEQYF
15 | TRBJ1-1 | NA | TRBV5-4 | NA | TGTGCCAGCAGCCTAAATACACTAATGAACACTGAAGCTTTCTTT | CASSLNTLMNTEAFF
14 | TRBJ1-5 | NA | TRBV27 | NA | TGTGCCAGCAGTTTCTCAGGGTATTATCAGCCCCAGCATTTT | CASSFSGYYQPQHF
15 | TRBJ2-7 | NA | TRBV30 | NA | TGTGCCTGGACTCTAAAACTCAGGAGCCGCTACGAGCAGTACTTC | CAWTLKLRSRYEQYF
15 | TRBJ2-1 | NA | TRBV27 | NA | TGTGCCAGCAGACCTATAGCGGAATACTACAATGAGCAGTTCTTC | CASRPIAEYYNEQFF
13 | TRBJ1-1 | NA | TRBV10-1 | few | TGCGCCAGCAGTCGGGACTCAGGGAAGTCAGCTTTCTTT | CASSRDSGKSAFF
19 | TRBJ2-7 | NA | TRBV18 | NA | TGTGCCAGCTCACCTAAGGAGACACTGTACGAGCAGTCAATCCGAACAGAGTACTTC | CASSPKETLYEQSIRTEYF
13 | TRBJ2-7 | NA | TRBV30 | NA | TGTGCCTGGAGTACTGGGGCCCCCTACGAGCAGTACTTC | CAWSTGAPYEQYF
16 | TRBJ2-1 | NA | TRBV10-2 | NA | TGCGCCAGCAGTGAGTCGGAGACACGACCTTACAATGAGCAGTTCTTC | CASSESETRPYNEQFF
15 | TRBJ2-7 | NA | TRBV28 | few | TGTGCCAGCAGTGCCGCCTTGGCAGGGGTCCACGAGCAGTACTTC | CASSAALAGVHEQYF
16 | TRBJ2-1 | TRBD2 | TRBV5-1 | NA | TGCGCCAGCAGCTTGGAGTCGGCGGGAGCTCTCAATGAGCAGTTCTTC | CASSLESAGALNEQFF
13 | TRBJ1-2 | NA | TRBV5-6 | once | TGTGCCAGCAGCTTGGGGAGTTCCTATGGCTACACCTTC | CASSLGSSYGYTF
16 | TRBJ2-2 | NA | TRBV27 | once | TGTGCCAGCAAAAGTAACGGATACCCGAACACCGGGGAGCTGTTTTTT | CASKSNGYPNTGELFF
13 | TRBJ1-1 | NA | TRBV29-1 | large | TGCAGCGTTGAAGAAGGGGAGGGCACTGAAGCTTTCTTT | CSVEEGEGTEAFF
13 | TRBJ1-1 | NA | TRBV30 | NA | TGTGCCTGGAGTGTAACCAGGGTAGGTGAAGCTTTCTTT | CAWSVTRVGEAFF
14 | TRBJ2-7 | NA | TRBV5-4 | NA | TGTGCCAGCAGCCCCCGGGACACCTCCTACGAGCAGTACTTC | CASSPRDTSYEQYF
15 | TRBJ2-7 | NA | TRBV6-5 | NA | TGTGCCAGTTCACCCGGGACACCGGCTGACTACGAGCAGTACTTC | CASSPGTPADYEQYF
11 | TRBJ1-1 | NA | TRBV25-1 | NA | TGTGCCAGCTTTGTGAACACTGAAGCTTTCTTT | CASFVNTEAFF
15 | TRBJ2-7 | NA | TRBV30 | NA | TGTGCCTGGAGTGGGACCCCCACAAGCTCCTACGAGCAGTACTTC | CAWSGTPTSSYEQYF
14 | TRBJ1-2 | NA | TRBV9 | NA | TGTGCCAGCTCCTCGTCCATGAAGTCTTATGGCTACACCTTC | CASSSSMKSYGYTF
15 | TRBJ1-5 | NA | TRBV5-1 | NA | TGCGCCAGCAGCTTGGACGGAGACTTCAATCAGCCCCAGCATTTT | CASSLDGDFNQPQHF
13 | TRBJ1-5 | NA | TRBV2 | few | TGTGCCAGCAGTAGACAGTCAAATCAGCCCCAGCATTTT | CASSRQSNQPQHF